The 15 T cell receptor beta chains below were found in one sample sequenced in a study of CD8+CD57+ T cells in acquired aplastic anemia. Flow cytometry had shown expanded CD8+CD57+ cells in the patients chosen for sequencing. The template used for profiling TCR beta VDJ and CDR3 was genomic DNA. One entry per CDR3 protein results from TCRdb running MiXCR on the reads. Of approximately 57,000 distinct CDR3 sequences in the sample, approximately 50% were seen once. Sequenced sample: sorted CD4+, CD8+, or CD8+CD57+ T cells (not recorded which) from PBMCs. Receptors were obtained from a human donor with aplastic anemia.

This clonotype was counted many times. The chain recombines TRBV5-5 with TRBJ1-4; D gene uncertain. Trimming pared 1 base from V and 0 bases from J, leaving 4 bases between. The V gene's germline CDR1 is SGHKS and CDR2 YYEKEE (reference sequence). The CDR3 length is 14 residues. DNA of the CDR3: TGTGCCAGCAGCTTGATGCCAACTAATGAAAAACTGTTTTTT. Its translation: CASSLMPTNEKLFF.

The V and J genes are TRBV24-1 and TRBJ2-3; 10 nucleotides align to TRBD1. The germline V gene has CDR1 KGHDR and CDR2 SFDVKD. V gave up 4 bases and J gave up 9 bases; unmatched junction bases: 3. The CDR3 is 13 residues long. The CDR3 DNA reads TGTGCCACCAGTGACGACAGGGGGCGCACGCAGTATTTT. It specifies CATSDDRGRTQYF.

This clonotype has a handful of counts. CDR3: CASGQGVYEQYF. The CDR3 nucleotides read TGTGCCAGCGGGCAGGGGGTCTACGAGCAGTACTTC. The chain combines TRBV7-9 with TRBJ2-7; TRBD1 matches 7 bases. Losses at the gene ends were 8 bases for V and 3 bases for J; bases not matched to a gene: 4. Germline V CDR1 and CDR2: SEHNR, FQNEAQ (reference sequence). The CDR3 consists of 12 residues.

The CDR3 sequence: CASTQGPSEQYF. In DNA, the CDR3 is TGTGCCAGCACCCAGGGACCTTCCGAGCAGTACTTC. This chain joins TRBV2 and TRBJ2-7; perhaps D is TRBD1 or TRBD2 (5 bases each). There are 12 residues in the CDR3. Deletions cut 7 bases from V and 6 bases from J, with 13 bases between. Germline V CDR1 and CDR2: SNHLY, FYNNEI.

The table lists this clonotype with a few counts. This sequence may be a read error, since a much larger clone differs from it by one base. The chain combines TRBV19 with TRBJ2-3; tentatively, D is TRBD1 (6 bases). Germline loops: CDR1 LNHDA, CDR2 SQIVND (reference sequence). Trimming left V 8 bases short and J 8 bases short, with 14 bases between. CDR3 length equals 12 residues. The chain's CDR3 is CASSTGSGTQYF. The CDR3 DNA reads TGTGCCAGTTCCACAGGGTCAGGTACGCAGTATTTT.

This clonotype was seen more than once but under ten times. A read error may account for a junction end that differs from germline. The chain combines TRBV27 with TRBJ2-1; 7 bases line up with TRBD1. The CDR3 has 14 residues. Germline-derived CDR1 and CDR2 are MNHEY and SMNVEV (reference sequence). DNA for the CDR3: TGTGCCAGCCGTTTATCAGGGGGATACAATGGGCAGTTCTTC. Protein: CASRLSGGYNGQFF.

This clonotype was counted many times. CDR3 in amino acids: CASINTIQETQYF. CDR3 DNA: TGTGCCAGCATTAACACCATCCAAGAGACCCAGTACTTC. The chain has TRBV2 and TRBJ2-5; no clear D gene. The CDR3 spans 13 residues. The V gene's germline CDR1 is SNHLY and CDR2 FYNNEI. V was cut by 7 bases and J by 1 base, with 10 bases left in between.

J is TRBJ2-7 and V is TRBV5-5; D is uncertain. Trimming took 2 bases from V and 4 from J, leaving 10 bases between them. This CDR3 region has 13 residues. CDR1 is SGHKS and CDR2 is YYEKEE in the germline V gene (reference sequence). CDR3 DNA: TGTGCCAGCAGCTTAGCTACCGAGTACGAGCAGTACTTC. Protein product: CASSLATEYEQYF.

Worth noting for this clonotype: Mismatch with germline at one junction end may stem from a read error. The chain links TRBV10-3 to TRBJ2-5; 11 bases agree with TRBD2. The CDR3 has 18 amino acids. CDR1 and CDR2 from the germline V gene are ENHRY and SYGVKD. This CDR3 is CAISESGSGGALQETQYF. DNA of the CDR3: TGTGCCATCAGCGAGTCAGGTAGCGGGGGGGCTCTACAAGAGACCCAGTACTTC.

This clonotype was picked up a small number of times. The rearrangement links TRBV20-1 to TRBJ2-7, with 12 bases fitting TRBD1. Germline V CDR1 and CDR2: DFQATT, SNEGSKA (reference sequence). The junction had 12 bases not matched to a gene; V was cut back by 6 bases and J by 6 bases. The CDR3 runs 15 residues. Here the CDR3 DNA reads TGCAGTGCCCCTTTCGGGACAGGGGGCCCTTGCGAGCAGTACGTC. The encoded protein is CSAPFGTGGPCEQYV.

The CDR3 DNA reads as TGCGCCAGCAGCCACGCCCGGACAGGGGTAATGAGGGGCTACACCTTC. As protein: CASSHARTGVMRGYTF. The rearrangement joins TRBV4-1 to TRBJ1-2, with TRBD1 matching 9 bases. Germline loops: CDR1 MGHRA, CDR2 YSYEKL. CDR3 size: 16 residues. V was clipped by 3 bases and J by 8 bases; unmatched bases: 13.

The chain employs TRBV20-1 and TRBJ1-2; D is unclear. The V end lost 1 base, the J end lost 4 bases, and 10 bases lay between the germline ends. The CDR3 length is 13 residues. Germline loops: CDR1 DFQATT, CDR2 SNEGSKA (reference sequence). CDR3 bases: TGCAGTGCTAGAGTGCGGGGTGGCTATGGCTACACCTTC. Its protein is CSARVRGGYGYTF.

This clonotype has just one count. This chain's CDR3 is CASSVGLAHNEAFF. The DNA for the CDR3 is TGTGCCAGCAGTGTGGGACTCGCTCACAATGAAGCTTTCTTT. This chain connects TRBV25-1 to TRBJ1-1, with D maybe TRBD1 (5 bases). The CDR3 covers 14 residues. Per germline, CDR1 MGHDK and CDR2 SYGVNS. V lost 4 bases and J lost 7, with 16 bases in between.

By sample share, this clonotype is hyperexpanded. The J gene is TRBJ1-1, the V gene TRBV2; no clear D. Germline assignment: CDR1 SNHLY and CDR2 FYNNEI. This CDR3 has 17 amino acids. The CDR3 protein is CAVRGGLKTVMNTEAFF. The CDR3 DNA is TGTGCAGTAAGAGGTGGACTGAAAACAGTTATGAACACTGAAGCTTTCTTT.

The rearrangement uses TRBV12-3 or TRBV12-4 and TRBJ2-1, with D possibly matching TRBD1 (5 bases). The CDR3 extends over 16 amino acids. Trimming pared 7 bases from V and 5 bases from J, leaving 21 bases between. This chain's CDR3 is CASKPDRTQFNNEQFF. The CDR3 DNA reads as TGTGCCAGCAAACCCGATCGGACACAGTTCAACAATGAGCAGTTCTTC.